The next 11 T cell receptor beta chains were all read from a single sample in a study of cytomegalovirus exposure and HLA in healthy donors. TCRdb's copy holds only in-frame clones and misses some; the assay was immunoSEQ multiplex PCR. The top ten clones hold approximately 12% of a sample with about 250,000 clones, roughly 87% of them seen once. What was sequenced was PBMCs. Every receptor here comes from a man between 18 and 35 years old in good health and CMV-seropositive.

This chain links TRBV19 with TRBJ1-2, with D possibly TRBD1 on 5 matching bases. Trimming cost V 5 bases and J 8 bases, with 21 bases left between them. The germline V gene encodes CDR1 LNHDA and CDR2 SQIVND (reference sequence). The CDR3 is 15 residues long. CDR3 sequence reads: CASSSTLSRAQGYTF. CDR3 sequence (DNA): TGTGCCAGTAGTTCAACCCTGAGCAGGGCCCAGGGCTACACCTTC.

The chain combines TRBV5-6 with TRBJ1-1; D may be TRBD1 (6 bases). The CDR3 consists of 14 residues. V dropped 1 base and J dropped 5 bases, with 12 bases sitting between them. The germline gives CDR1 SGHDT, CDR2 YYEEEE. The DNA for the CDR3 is TGTGCCAGCAGCTTGCGAACAGGGTGGACTGAAGCTTTCTTT. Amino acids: CASSLRTGWTEAFF.

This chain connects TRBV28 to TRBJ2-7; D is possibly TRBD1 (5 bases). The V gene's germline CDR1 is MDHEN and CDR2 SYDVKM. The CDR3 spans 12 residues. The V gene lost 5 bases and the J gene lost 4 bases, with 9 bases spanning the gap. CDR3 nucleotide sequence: TGTGCCAGCAGTATAAAGGGGTACGAGCAGTACTTC. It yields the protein CASSIKGYEQYF.

In DNA, the CDR3 is TGTGCCAGCAGCCGGACTAGCGGGAGAGGGGGCCAAGAGACCCAGTACTTC. It is translated as CASSRTSGRGGQETQYF. The gene calls are TRBV11-2 and TRBJ2-5, with 13 bases fitting TRBD2. From germline, CDR1 is SGHAT and CDR2 FQNNGV. This CDR3 has 17 residues. The trim removed 5 bases at V and 1 base at J, leaving 7 bases unmatched.

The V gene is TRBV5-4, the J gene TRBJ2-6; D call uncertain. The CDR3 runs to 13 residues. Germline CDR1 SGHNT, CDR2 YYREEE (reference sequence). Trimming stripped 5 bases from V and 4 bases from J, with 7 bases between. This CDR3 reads CASRLEGANVLTF. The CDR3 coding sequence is TGTGCCAGCAGACTGGAGGGGGCCAACGTCCTGACTTTC.

CDR3 protein: CSVEDGARTPEQFF. The CDR3, as DNA: TGCAGCGTTGAAGATGGGGCTAGAACCCCTGAGCAGTTCTTC. This chain connects TRBV29-1 to TRBJ2-1, with D perhaps matching TRBD1 (5 bases). Looked up from germline, CDR1 is SQVTM and CDR2 is ANQGSEA. CDR3 size: 14 residues. The V gene lost 0 bases and the J gene lost 9 bases, with 15 bases spanning the gap.

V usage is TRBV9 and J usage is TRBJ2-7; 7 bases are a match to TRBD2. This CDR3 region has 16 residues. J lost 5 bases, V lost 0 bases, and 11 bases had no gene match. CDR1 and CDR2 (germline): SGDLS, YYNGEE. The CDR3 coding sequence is TGTGCCAGCAGCGTAGCTAGGGCTAGCGGCCACCACGAGCAGTACTTC. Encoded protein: CASSVARASGHHEQYF.

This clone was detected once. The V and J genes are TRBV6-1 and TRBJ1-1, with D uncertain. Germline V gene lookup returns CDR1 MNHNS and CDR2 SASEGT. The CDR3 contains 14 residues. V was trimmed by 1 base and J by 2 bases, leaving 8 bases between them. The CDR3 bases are TGTGCCAGCAGTGAAGGCCACCTCAACACTGAAGCTTTCTTT. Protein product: CASSEGHLNTEAFF.

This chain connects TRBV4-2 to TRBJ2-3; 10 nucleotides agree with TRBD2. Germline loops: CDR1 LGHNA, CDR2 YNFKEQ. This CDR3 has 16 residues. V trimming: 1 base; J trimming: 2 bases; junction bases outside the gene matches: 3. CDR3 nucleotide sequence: TGTGCCAGCAGCCAAGGACTAGCGGGTCTCACAGATACGCAGTATTTT. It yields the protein CASSQGLAGLTDTQYF.

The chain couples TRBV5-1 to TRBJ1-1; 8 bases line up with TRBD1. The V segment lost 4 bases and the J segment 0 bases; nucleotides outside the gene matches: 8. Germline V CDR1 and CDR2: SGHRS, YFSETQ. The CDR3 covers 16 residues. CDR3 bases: TGCGCCAGCAGCCTACCAGGACAGGGACTGAACACTGAAGCTTTCTTT. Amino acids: CASSLPGQGLNTEAFF.

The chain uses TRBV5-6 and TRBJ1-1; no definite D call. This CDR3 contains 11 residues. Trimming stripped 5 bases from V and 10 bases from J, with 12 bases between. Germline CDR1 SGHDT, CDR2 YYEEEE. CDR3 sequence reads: CASSSALVAFF. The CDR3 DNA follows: TGTGCCAGCAGTTCTGCTCTCGTAGCTTTCTTT.